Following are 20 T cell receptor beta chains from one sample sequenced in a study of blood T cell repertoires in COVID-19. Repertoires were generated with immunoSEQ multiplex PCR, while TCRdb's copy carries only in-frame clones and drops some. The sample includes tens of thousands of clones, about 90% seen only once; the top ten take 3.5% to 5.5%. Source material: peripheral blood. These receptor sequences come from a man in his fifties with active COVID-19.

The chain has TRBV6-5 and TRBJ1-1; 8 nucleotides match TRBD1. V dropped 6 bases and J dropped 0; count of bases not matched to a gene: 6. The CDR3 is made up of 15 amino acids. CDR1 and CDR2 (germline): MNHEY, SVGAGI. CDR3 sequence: CASSRTGPLNTEAFF. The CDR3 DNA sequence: TGTGCCAGCAGCAGGACAGGGCCACTGAACACTGAAGCTTTCTTT.

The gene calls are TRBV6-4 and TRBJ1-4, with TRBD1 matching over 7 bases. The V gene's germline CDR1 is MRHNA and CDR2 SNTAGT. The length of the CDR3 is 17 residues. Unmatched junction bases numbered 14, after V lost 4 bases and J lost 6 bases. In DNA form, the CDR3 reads TGTGCCAGCAGTGCATACAGGGGAGCTATTGCTTATGAAAAACTGTTTTTT. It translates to CASSAYRGAIAYEKLFF.

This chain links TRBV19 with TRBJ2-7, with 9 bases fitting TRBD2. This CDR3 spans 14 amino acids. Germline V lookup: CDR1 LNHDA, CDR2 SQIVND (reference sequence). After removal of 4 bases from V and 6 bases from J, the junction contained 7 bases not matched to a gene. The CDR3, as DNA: TGTGCCAGTAGTAGAGCGGGGGGCTCGATCGAGCAGTACTTC. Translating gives CASSRAGGSIEQYF.

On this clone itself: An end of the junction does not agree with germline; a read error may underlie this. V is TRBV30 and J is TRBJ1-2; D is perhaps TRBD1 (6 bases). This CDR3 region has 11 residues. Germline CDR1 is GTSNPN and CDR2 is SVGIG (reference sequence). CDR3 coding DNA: TGTGCCGGGAGCAGGGGTTATGGCTACACCTTC. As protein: CAGSRGYGYTF. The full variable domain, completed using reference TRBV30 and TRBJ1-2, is SQTIHQWPATLVQPVGSPLSLECTVEGTSNPNLYWYRQAAGRGLQLLFYSVGIGQISSEVPQNLSASRPQDRQFILSSKKLLLSDSGFYLCAGSRGYGYTFGSGTRLTVV.

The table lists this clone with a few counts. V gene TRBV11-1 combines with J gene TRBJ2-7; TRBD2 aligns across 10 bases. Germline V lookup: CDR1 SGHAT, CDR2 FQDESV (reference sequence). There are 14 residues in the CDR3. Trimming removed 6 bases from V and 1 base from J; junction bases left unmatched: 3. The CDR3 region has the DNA TGTGCCAGCAGTCCTAGCGGGAGTTCCTACGAGCAGTACTTC. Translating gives CASSPSGSSYEQYF.

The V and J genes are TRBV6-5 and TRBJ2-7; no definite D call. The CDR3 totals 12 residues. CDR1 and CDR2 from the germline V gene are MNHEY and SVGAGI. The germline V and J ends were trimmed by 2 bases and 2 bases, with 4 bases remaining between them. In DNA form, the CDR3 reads TGTGCCAGCAGTTACGTCGCCTACGAGCAGTACTTC. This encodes CASSYVAYEQYF.

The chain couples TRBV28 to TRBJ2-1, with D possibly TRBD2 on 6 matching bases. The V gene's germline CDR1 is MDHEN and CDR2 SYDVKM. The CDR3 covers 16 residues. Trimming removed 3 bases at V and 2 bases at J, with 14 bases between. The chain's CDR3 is CASSFLAVLPYNEQFF. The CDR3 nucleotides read TGTGCCAGCAGTTTTTTAGCGGTCCTGCCCTACAATGAGCAGTTCTTC.

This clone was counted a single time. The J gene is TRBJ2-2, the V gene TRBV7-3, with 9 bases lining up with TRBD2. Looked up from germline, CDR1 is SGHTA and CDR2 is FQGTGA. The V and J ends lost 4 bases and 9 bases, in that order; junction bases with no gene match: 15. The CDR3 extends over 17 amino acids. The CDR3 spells CASSSPDAGRGGRELFF. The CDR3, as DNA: TGTGCCAGCAGCTCCCCCGACGCAGGGCGGGGGGGCCGGGAGCTGTTTTTT.

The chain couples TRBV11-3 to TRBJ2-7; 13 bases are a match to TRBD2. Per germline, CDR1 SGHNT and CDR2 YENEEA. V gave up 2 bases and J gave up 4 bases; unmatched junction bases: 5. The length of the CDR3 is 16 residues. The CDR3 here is CASSLYGTSGAYEQYF. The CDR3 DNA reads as TGTGCCAGCAGCTTATATGGGACTAGCGGGGCATACGAGCAGTACTTC.

The CDR3 sequence: CASSLAGGPSYNEQFF. The CDR3 region has the DNA TGTGCCAGCAGCTTGGCGGGGGGGCCCTCCTACAATGAGCAGTTCTTC. This chain joins TRBV5-4 and TRBJ2-1; 8 nucleotides agree with TRBD2. The CDR3 loop spans 16 amino acids. J was trimmed by 0 bases and V by 0 bases; bases with no gene match: 2. Germline V gene lookup returns CDR1 SGHNT and CDR2 YYREEE (reference sequence).

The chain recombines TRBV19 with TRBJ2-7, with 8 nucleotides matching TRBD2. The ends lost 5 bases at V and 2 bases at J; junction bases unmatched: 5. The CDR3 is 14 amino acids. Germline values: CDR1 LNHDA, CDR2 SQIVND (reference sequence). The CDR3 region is CASSPTSGPYEQYF. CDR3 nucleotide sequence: TGTGCCAGTAGTCCAACTAGCGGCCCCTACGAGCAGTACTTC.

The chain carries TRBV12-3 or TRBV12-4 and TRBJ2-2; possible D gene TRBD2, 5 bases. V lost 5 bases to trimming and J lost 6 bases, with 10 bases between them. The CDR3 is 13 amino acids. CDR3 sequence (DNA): TGTGCCAGCAGTAAACCGGGGTCCGGGGAGCTGTTTTTT. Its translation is CASSKPGSGELFF.

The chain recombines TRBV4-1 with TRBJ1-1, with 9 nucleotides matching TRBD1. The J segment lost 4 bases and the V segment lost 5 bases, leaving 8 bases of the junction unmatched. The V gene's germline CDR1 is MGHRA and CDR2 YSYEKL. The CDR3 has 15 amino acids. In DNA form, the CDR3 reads TGCGCCAGCAGCAGACGCCGGGACAGGGTCACTGAAGCTTTCTTT. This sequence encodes CASSRRRDRVTEAFF.

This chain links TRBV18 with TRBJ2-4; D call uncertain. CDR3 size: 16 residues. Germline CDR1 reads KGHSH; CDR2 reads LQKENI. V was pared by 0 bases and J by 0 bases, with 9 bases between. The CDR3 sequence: CASSPPFLGAKNIQYF. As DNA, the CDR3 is TGTGCCAGCTCACCACCGTTTCTCGGAGCCAAAAACATTCAGTACTTC.

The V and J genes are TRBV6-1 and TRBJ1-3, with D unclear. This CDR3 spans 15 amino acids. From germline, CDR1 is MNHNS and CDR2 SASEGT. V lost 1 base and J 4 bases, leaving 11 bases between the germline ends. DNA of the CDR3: TGTGCCAGCAGTGAAGGCCGGGTAGGAGGAAACACCATATATTTT. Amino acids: CASSEGRVGGNTIYF.

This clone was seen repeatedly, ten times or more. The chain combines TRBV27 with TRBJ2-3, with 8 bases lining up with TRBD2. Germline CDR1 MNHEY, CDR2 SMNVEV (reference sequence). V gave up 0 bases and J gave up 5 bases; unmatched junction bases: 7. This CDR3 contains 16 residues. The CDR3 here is CASSLSGGGPGDTQYF. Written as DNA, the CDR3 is TGTGCCAGCAGTTTATCTGGCGGGGGGCCGGGAGATACGCAGTATTTT.

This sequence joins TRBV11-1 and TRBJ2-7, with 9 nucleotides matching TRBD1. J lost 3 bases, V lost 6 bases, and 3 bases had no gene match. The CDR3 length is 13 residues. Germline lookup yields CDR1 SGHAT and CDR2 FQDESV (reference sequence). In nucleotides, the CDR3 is TGTGCCAGCAGGGGGACAGGGAGCTACGAGCAGTACTTC. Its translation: CASRGTGSYEQYF.

CDR3 amino acids: CASSLYRGYGYTF. As DNA, the CDR3 is TGTGCCAGCAGTTTATACAGGGGCTATGGCTACACCTTC. The V and J genes are TRBV27 and TRBJ1-2; TRBD1 agrees at 7 bases. Germline CDR1 MNHEY, CDR2 SMNVEV (reference sequence). V trimming: 1 base; J trimming: 4 bases; junction bases outside the gene matches: 0. The CDR3 has 13 amino acids.

The CDR3 DNA reads TGTGCCAGCAGCTCCCGAGCGGCACCCTACGAGCAGTACTTC. This gives the protein CASSSRAAPYEQYF. The chain is built from TRBV3-1 (or the pseudogene TRBV3-2) and TRBJ2-7; a possible D gene is TRBD2 (5 bases). The CDR3 extends over 14 amino acids. V lost 5 bases, J lost 2 bases, and 13 bases lay in between. Germline loops: CDR1 LGHDT, CDR2 YNNKEL (reference sequence).

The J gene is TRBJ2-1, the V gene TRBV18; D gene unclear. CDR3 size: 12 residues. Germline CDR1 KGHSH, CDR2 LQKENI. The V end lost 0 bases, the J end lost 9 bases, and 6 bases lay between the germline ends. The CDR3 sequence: CASSPPTGEQFF. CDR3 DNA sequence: TGTGCCAGCTCACCACCGACTGGTGAGCAGTTCTTC.